This T cell receptor (beta chain) was sequenced during a study of response to subunit inactivated influenza vaccine. Study-level results: Authors suggested few new T cells are recruited by each seasonal influenza vaccination.

Remarks on this clonotype: Antigen: not known.

TCRdb re-called the RT-PCR reads through MiXCR, storing one row per CDR3 protein. The data contain 750,000 to 850,000 distinct CDR3 sequences, roughly 20% of them singletons. This TCR was sampled from a man in his forties or fifties who received an inactivated influenza vaccine. The sequences come from PBMCs from blood, collected more than 4 days after vaccination.

CDR3 DNA sequence: TGCGCCAGCAGCCCGGGGGGTTACGTCTACTACAATGAGCAGTTCTTC. It translates to CASSPGGYVYYNEQFF. The chain uses TRBV4-1 and TRBJ2-1; the match to TRBD2 covers 7 bases. The germline CDR1 and CDR2 sequences are MGHRA and YSYEKL. The V segment lost 4 bases and the J segment 3 bases; nucleotides outside the gene matches: 9. The CDR3 consists of 16 residues.